The TCR beta chain described here comes from a study of blood T cell repertoires in COVID-19. The V end lost 0 bases, the J end lost 2 bases, and 8 bases lay between the germline ends. CDR1 and CDR2 (germline): SGDLS, YYNGEE. CDR3 length: 14 amino acids. This clone was seen once. Source study methods: Estimates of nucleated cell counts were drawn from the amplification of reference gene primers. The assay was immunoSEQ multiplex PCR, and TCRdb's table has in-frame clones only and misses some. The V and J calls and the clone size are those of that table, but D and trimming were determined from the DNA. This table has approximately 90,000 clones, 87% appearing once.

The rearrangement joins TRBV9 to TRBJ1-1; D gene unclear. This receptor was identified in a woman of 80 years or more with acute or convalescent COVID-19. Sequences were obtained from peripheral blood. DNA for the CDR3: TGTGCCAGCAGCGTAGCACAGTTCAACACTGAAGCTTTCTTT. Its translation is CASSVAQFNTEAFF.